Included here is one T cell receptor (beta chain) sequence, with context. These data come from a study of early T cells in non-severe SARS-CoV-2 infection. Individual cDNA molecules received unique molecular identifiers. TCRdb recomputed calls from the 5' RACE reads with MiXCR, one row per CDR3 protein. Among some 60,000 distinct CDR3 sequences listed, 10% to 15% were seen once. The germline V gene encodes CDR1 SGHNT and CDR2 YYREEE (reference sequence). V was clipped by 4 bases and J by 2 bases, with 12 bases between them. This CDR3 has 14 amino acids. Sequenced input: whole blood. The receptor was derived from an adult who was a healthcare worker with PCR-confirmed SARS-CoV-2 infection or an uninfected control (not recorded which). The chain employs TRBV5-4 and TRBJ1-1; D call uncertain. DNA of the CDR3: TGTGCCAGCAGCGGAATCTCAGCAAACACTGAAGCTTTCTTT. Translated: CASSGISANTEAFF.